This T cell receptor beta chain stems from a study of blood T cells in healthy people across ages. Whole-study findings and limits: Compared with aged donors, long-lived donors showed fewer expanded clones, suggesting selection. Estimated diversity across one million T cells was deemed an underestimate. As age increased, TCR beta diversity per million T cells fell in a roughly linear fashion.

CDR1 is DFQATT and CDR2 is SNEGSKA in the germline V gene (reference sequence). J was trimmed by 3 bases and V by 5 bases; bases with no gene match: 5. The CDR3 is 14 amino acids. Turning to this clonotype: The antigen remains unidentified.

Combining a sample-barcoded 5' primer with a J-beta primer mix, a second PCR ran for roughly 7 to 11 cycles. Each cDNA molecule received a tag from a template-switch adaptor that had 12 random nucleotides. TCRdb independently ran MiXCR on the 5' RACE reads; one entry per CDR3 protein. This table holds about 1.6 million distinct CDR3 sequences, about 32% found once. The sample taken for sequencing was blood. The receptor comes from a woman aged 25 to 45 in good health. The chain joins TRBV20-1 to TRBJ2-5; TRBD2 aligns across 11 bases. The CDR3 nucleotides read TGCAGTGCTCTCCTAGCGGGGGGCAAAGAGACCCAGTACTTC. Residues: CSALLAGGKETQYF.